This T cell receptor beta chain originates from a study of blood T cell repertoires in COVID-19. Study-level information: The origin of the acute and convalescent COVID-19 samples was the United States, Italy and Spain. In each case, the material was cDNA or gDNA derived from T cells, B-cell-depleted T cells, or PBMCs.

The method was immunoSEQ multiplex PCR; TCRdb's version includes in-frame clones alone and lacks a portion of them. The sample has about 48,000 clones; over 80% are singletons. There are 15 residues in the CDR3. V was clipped by 2 bases and J by 0 bases, with 8 bases between them. The chain couples TRBV23-1 to TRBJ2-4; D might be TRBD1 (5 bases). TRBV23-1 has ORF status, its function being uncertain. This TCR derives from a man between 65 and 85 years old with acute or convalescent COVID-19. Sample: peripheral blood. In nucleotides, the CDR3 is TGCGCCAGCAGTCAAAGCAGGGTAGCCAAAAACATTCAGTACTTC. It encodes CASSQSRVAKNIQYF.